Detailed here is one TCR beta chain. This specimen comes from a study of blood T cell repertoires in COVID-19. The CDR3 is made up of 18 amino acids. Germline values: CDR1 MNHEY, CDR2 SVGEGT. V lost 5 bases, J lost 6 bases, and 21 bases stayed unmatched. Participants were aged roughly 18 to 95 years, lived in around 22 US areas, and enrolled virtually. Authors' processing steps: It was from reference gene primer amplification that nucleated cell counts were estimated. The method was immunoSEQ multiplex PCR; TCRdb's version includes in-frame clones alone and lacks a portion of them. The D gene and trimming were derived from the DNA, and the V and J assignments and clone size from that table. The profile shows fewer than 300,000 clones, 80% to 85% of them singletons.

The receptor was isolated from a middle-aged man who had been exposed to COVID-19. Sequenced sample: PBMCs or T cells enriched from blood (not recorded which). This chain links TRBV6-2 or TRBV6-3 with TRBJ2-7, with 8 positions matching TRBD2. In DNA, the CDR3 is TGTGCCAGCAGTCCCTTGGGTGGGAGCGGGAGTTTCTCGGCCGAGCAGTACTTC. Translating gives CASSPLGGSGSFSAEQYF.